This T cell receptor beta chain was identified in a study of T cell responses to AZD1222 COVID-19 vaccine. Comment on this clone: Its antigen is currently unknown.

Points from the study as a whole: Clonal diversity may have been underestimated in mostly white British donors. When two AZD1222 doses had been given, Spike-specific TCR breadth and depth rose. CD4 TCRs covered the whole spike, strongest at regions 160-218 and 743-854. Repertoires were obtained solely post-peak T cell response.

Data came from immunoSEQ multiplex PCR; TCRdb stores just in-frame clones and leaves some out. The sample records tens of thousands of clones, 88% being singletons. This TCR came from an adult in good health. The sequences come from peripheral blood, collected on day 0 of MenACWY control vaccination.

As DNA, the CDR3 is TGTGCCAGCAGCCAAGACAGGGGGCTGTTTTTT. Its translation: CASSQDRGLFF. The chain is built from TRBV3-1 (or the pseudogene TRBV3-2) and TRBJ1-4; 7 bases line up with TRBD1. The CDR3 spans 11 residues. CDR1 and CDR2 (germline): LGHDT, YNNKEL (reference sequence). Losses at the gene ends were 0 bases for V and 14 bases for J; bases not matched to a gene: 0.